This T cell receptor (beta chain) was recovered during a study of blood T cell repertoires in COVID-19. V lost 6 bases, J lost 2 bases, and 12 bases lay in between. Germline lookup yields CDR1 KGHDR and CDR2 SFDVKD. The CDR3 is made up of 14 amino acids. Clones were read by immunoSEQ multiplex PCR, and TCRdb kept only the in-frame ones, dropping some. The repertoire holds approximately 100,000 clones, with 85% as singletons. The TCR comes from a man older than 75 with acute or convalescent COVID-19. Sequencing input: peripheral blood. This chain links TRBV24-1 with TRBJ1-2; D is uncertain. Here the CDR3 reads CATSSAGGNYGYTF. CDR3 DNA sequence: TGTGCCACCAGTAGTGCGGGAGGGAACTATGGCTACACCTTC.